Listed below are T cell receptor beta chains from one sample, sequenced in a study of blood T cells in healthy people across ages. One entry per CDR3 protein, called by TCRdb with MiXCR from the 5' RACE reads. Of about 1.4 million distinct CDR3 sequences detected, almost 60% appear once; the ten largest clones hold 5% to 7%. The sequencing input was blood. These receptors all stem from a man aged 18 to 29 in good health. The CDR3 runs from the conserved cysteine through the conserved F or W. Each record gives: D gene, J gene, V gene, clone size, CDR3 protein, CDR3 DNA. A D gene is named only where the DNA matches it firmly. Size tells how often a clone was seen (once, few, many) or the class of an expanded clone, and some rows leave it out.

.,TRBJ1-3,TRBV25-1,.,CAPRRLSGNTIYF,TGTGCCCCACGGCGGCTCTCTGGAAACACCATATATTTT
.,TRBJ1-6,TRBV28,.,CASNLIKDNSPLHF,TGTGCCAGCAATCTTATAAAGGATAATTCACCCCTCCACTTT
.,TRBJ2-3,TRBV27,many,CASSLGSTQYF,TGTGCCAGCAGTTTAGGGTCTACGCAGTATTTT
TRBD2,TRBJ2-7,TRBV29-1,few,CSAASGRGEQYF,TGCAGCGCTGCTAGCGGGAGAGGCGAGCAGTACTTC
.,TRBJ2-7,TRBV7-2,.,CASSLVGDKSYEQYF,TGTGCCAGCAGCTTAGTCGGGGACAAATCCTACGAGCAGTACTTC
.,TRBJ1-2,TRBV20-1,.,CSARVAGLVYGYTF,TGCAGTGCTAGAGTTGCAGGACTAGTCTATGGCTACACCTTC
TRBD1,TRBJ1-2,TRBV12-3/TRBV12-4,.,CASSPGDRSYGYTF,TGTGCCAGCAGCCCCGGGGACAGATCCTATGGCTACACCTTC
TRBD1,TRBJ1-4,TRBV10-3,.,CAISEIGPGTGEVLATNEKLFF,TGTGCCATCAGTGAGATTGGGCCCGGGACAGGGGAAGTACTTGCAACTAATGAAAAACTGTTTTTT
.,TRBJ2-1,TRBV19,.,CASRLGILEHNEQFF,TGTGCCAGTAGGCTCGGGATTCTGGAACACAATGAGCAGTTCTTC
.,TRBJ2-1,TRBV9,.,CASSPRTAVTYNEQFF,TGTGCCAGCAGCCCGAGGACAGCCGTAACCTACAATGAGCAGTTCTTC
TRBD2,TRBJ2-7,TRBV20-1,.,CSASKASGAYEQYF,TGCAGTGCTAGTAAGGCTAGCGGAGCCTACGAGCAGTACTTC
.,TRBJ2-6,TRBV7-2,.,CASSSRHAPGANVLTF,TGTGCCAGCAGCTCCCGCCATGCCCCTGGGGCCAACGTCCTGACTTTC
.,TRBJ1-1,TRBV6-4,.,CASREFMNTEAFF,TGTGCCAGCCGCGAATTCATGAACACTGAAGCTTTCTTT
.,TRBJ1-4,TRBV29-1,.,CSVPLGGYGEKLFF,TGCAGCGTTCCCTTAGGGGGTTACGGTGAAAAACTGTTTTTT
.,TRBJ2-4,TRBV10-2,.,CASTDPTPGNIQYF,TGCGCCAGCACGGACCCTACTCCAGGGAACATTCAGTACTTC
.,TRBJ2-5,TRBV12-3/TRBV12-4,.,CASSPFGQSQETQYF,TGTGCCAGCAGCCCTTTTGGACAGTCACAAGAGACCCAGTACTTC
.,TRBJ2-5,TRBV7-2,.,CASSWGPVETQYF,TGTGCCAGCAGCTGGGGACCGGTGGAGACCCAGTACTTC
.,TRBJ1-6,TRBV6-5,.,CASSPSPTKPLHF,TGTGCCAGCAGCCCAAGTCCCACTAAACCCCTCCACTTT
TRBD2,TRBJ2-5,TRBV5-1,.,CASTPGTSGGYQETQYF,TGCGCCAGCACCCCGGGGACTAGCGGGGGCTACCAAGAGACCCAGTACTTC
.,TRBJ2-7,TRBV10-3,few,CAISEYGTTYEQYF,TGTGCCATCAGTGAGTACGGGACAACTTACGAGCAGTACTTC
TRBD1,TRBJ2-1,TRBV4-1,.,CASSSRDRDDNEQFF,TGCGCCAGCAGCAGCCGGGACAGGGACGACAATGAGCAGTTCTTC
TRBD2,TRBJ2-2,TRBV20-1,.,CSASSFLAGGPTGELFF,TGCAGTGCTAGTTCGTTTCTAGCGGGAGGCCCTACCGGGGAGCTGTTTTTT
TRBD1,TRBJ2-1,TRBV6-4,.,CASSERQGNEQFF,TGTGCCAGCAGTGAACGACAGGGCAATGAGCAGTTCTTC
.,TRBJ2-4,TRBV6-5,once,CASSDMEFYERYF,TGTGCCAGCAGTGACATGGAGTTCTACGAGCGGTACTTC
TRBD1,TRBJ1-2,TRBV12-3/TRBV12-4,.,CASRQGGRLGYGYTF,TGTGCCTCCCGTCAGGGGGGCCGGCTTGGTTATGGCTACACCTTC
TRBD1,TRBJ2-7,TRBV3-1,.,CASSRPGQGKYEQYF,TGTGCCAGCAGTCGCCCGGGACAGGGTAAATACGAGCAGTACTTC
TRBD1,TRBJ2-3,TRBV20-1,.,CSADGTGYIDTQYF,TGCAGTGCAGATGGGACAGGGTATATTGATACGCAGTATTTT
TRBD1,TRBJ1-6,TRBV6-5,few,CASSYGSPGTGSGSPLHF,TGTGCCAGCAGTTACGGATCTCCCGGGACAGGGAGTGGCTCACCCCTCCACTTT
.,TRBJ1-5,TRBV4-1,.,CASSQGPRGNQPQHF,TGCGCCAGCAGCCAAGGCCCCCGCGGCAATCAGCCCCAGCATTTT
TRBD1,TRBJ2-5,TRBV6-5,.,CASRPTNDRVGETQYF,TGTGCCAGCAGGCCGACCAATGACAGGGTAGGAGAGACCCAGTACTTC
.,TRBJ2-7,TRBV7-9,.,CASTYTRGSYEQYF,TGTGCCAGCACGTACACGAGGGGCTCCTACGAGCAGTACTTC
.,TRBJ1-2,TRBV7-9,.,CASSSNTNYGYTF,TGTGCCAGCAGCTCCAACACTAACTATGGCTACACCTTC
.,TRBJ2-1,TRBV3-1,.,CASSWGRNEQFF,TGTGCCAGCAGCTGGGGTCGGAATGAGCAGTTCTTT
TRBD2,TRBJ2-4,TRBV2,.,CARGEGPKNIQYF,TGTGCCAGGGGGGAGGGCCCCAAAAACATTCAGTACTTC
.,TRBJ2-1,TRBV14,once,CASSQDPETYYEQFF,TGTGCCAGCAGCCAAGATCCCGAGACATACTATGAGCAGTTCTTC
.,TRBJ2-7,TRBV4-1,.,CASSQQRASYEQYF,TGCGCCAGCAGCCAACAGCGGGCCTCCTACGAGCAGTACTTC
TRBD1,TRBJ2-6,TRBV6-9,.,CASSYPDRGRSGANVLTF,TGTGCCAGCAGTTACCCGGACAGGGGGAGGTCTGGGGCCAACGTCCTGACTTTC
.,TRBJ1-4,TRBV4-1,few,CASSRTRGDNEKLFF,TGCGCCAGCAGCCGAACACGGGGGGACAATGAAAAACTGTTTTTT
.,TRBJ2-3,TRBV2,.,CASSEFSTLPTDTQYF,TGTGCCAGCAGTGAATTTTCCACGCTCCCAACAGATACGCAGTATTTT
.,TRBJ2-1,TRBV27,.,CASSAAGTGLYNEQFF,TGTGCCAGCAGCGCGGCGGGTACAGGTCTCTACAATGAGCAGTTCTTC
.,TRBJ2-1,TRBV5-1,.,CASSLPGRDEQFF,TGCGCCAGCAGCTTACCCGGGAGAGATGAGCAGTTCTTC
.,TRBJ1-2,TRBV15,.,CATSPPGTNYGYTF,TGTGCCACCAGCCCCCCGGGTACTAACTATGGCTACACCTTC
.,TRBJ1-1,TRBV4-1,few,CASGQTRTTEAFF,TGCGCCAGCGGACAAACACGTACGACTGAAGCTTTCTTT
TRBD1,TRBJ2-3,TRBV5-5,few,CASLQGPTDTQYF,TGTGCCAGCCTACAGGGGCCCACAGATACGCAGTATTTT
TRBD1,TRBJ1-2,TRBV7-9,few,CASTHMGRGPHQNYGYTF,TGTGCCAGCACCCATATGGGCAGGGGGCCTCATCAGAACTATGGCTACACCTTC
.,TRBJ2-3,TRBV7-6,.,CASSLALSEIADTQYF,TGTGCCAGCAGCTTAGCGCTAAGTGAAATAGCAGATACGCAGTATTTT
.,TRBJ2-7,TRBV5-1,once,CASSFYTGAEQYF,TGCGCCAGCAGCTTTTATACGGGGGCCGAGCAGTACTTC
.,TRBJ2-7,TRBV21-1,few,CASSKARRIGGYEQYF,TGTGCCAGCAGCAAAGCGCGGAGGATCGGGGGCTACGAGCAGTACTTC
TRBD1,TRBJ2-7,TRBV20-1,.,CSARDWGTGPYEQYF,TGCAGTGCTAGAGATTGGGGGACAGGGCCCTACGAGCAGTACTTC
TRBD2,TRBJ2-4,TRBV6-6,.,CASNPLAGGDIQYF,TGTGCCAGCAATCCACTAGCGGGAGGGGACATTCAGTACTTC
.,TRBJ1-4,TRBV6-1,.,CASRRDGSTNEKLFF,TGTGCCAGTCGGAGGGATGGGTCAACTAATGAAAAACTGTTTTTT